This TCR beta chain is drawn from a study of T cells in Graves' hyperthyroidism and ophthalmopathy. CDR3 length: 15 amino acids. The ends were cut back, 6 bases at V and 2 bases at J, with 14 bases in the middle. TCR beta CDR3 region amplification was performed from RNA transcripts. First-round RT-PCR targeting the TCR CDR3 was performed with the HTBI primer set. TCRdb fed the multiplex PCR reads into MiXCR, producing one record per CDR3 protein. The table includes about 350,000 distinct CDR3 sequences, roughly 18% detected once. The source material was blood. This TCR was recovered from a middle-aged woman with Graves' ophthalmopathy. The rearrangement joins TRBV12-3 or TRBV12-4 to TRBJ1-5; D perhaps matches TRBD1 (5 bases). CDR3 region: CASSWSGSGNQPQHF. The CDR3 DNA sequence: TGTGCCAGCAGCTGGTCAGGGTCGGGCAATCAGCCCCAGCATTTT.